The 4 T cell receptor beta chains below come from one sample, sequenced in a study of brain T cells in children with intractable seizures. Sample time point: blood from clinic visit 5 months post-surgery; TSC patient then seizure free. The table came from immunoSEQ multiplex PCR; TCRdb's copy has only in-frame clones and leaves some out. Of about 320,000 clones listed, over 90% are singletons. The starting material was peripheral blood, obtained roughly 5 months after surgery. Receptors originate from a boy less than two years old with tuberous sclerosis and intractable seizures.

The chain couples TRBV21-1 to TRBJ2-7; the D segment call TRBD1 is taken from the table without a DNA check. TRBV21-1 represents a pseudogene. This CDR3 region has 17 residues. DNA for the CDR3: TGTGCCAGCAGCAAAGTCGGCCAGGCCCAACCTTCTCAGGAGCAGTACTTC. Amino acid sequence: CASSKVGQAQPSQEQYF.

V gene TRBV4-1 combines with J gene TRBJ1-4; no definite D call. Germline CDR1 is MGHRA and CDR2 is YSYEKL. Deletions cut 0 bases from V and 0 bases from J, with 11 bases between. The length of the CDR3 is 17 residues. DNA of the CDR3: TGCGCCAGCAGCCAAGATTTGACCCCCGCAACTAATGAAAAACTGTTTTTT. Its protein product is CASSQDLTPATNEKLFF.

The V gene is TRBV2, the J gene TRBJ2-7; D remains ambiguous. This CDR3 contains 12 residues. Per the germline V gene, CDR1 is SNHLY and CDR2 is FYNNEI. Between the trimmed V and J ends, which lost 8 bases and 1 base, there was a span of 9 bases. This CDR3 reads CASWTESYEQYF. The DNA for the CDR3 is TGTGCCAGCTGGACGGAGTCCTACGAGCAGTACTTC.

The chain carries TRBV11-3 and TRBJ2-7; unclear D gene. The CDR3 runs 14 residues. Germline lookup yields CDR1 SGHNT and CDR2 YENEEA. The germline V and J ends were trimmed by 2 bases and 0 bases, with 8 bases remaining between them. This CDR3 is CASSLRLLSYEQYF. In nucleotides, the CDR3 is TGTGCCAGCAGCTTAAGGCTCCTCTCCTACGAGCAGTACTTC.